This T cell receptor (beta chain) was observed in a study of human T cells and chemical hapten exposure. On the study more broadly: The study traced per-sample TCR yield variation mainly to small differences in pooled library volumes.

Time point here: patch test 3, about 24 weeks after DPC sensitization. Treatment in this sample: therapeutic diphenylcyclopropenone sensitization with weekly scalp DPC. It was the library that attached unique molecular identifiers to individual cDNA molecules. MiXCR was run by TCRdb on the RACE reads, yielding one entry per CDR3 protein. This table holds more than 150,000 distinct CDR3 sequences, approximately 24% found once. Germline-derived CDR1 and CDR2 are DFQATT and SNEGSKA (reference sequence). V was clipped by 5 bases and J by 5 bases, with 12 bases between them. The CDR3 consists of 12 residues.

Material: whole blood, obtained in connection with sensitization to the hapten diphenylcyclopropenone (DPC). The origin of this receptor is a middle-aged woman with alopecia areata. Some clones in this sample may be carry-over from other donors' samples. This chain connects TRBV20-1 to TRBJ2-5; the D is unclear. CDR3: CSASDLLETQYF. CDR3 coding DNA: TGCAGTGCTTCGGACCTTCTTGAGACCCAGTACTTC.